The clone carrying this T cell receptor beta chain appeared many times. This specimen comes from a study of blood T cell repertoires in COVID-19. On the study more broadly: The United States, Italy and Spain were the sources of the acute and convalescent COVID-19 samples.

Per the original data handling: How many nucleated cells were present was estimated from reference gene primer amplification. TCRdb's copy holds only in-frame clones and misses some; the assay was immunoSEQ multiplex PCR. The DNA was the basis for D and trimming; V, J and clone size are from that table. This table holds about 270,000 clones, 70% to 90% found once. Trimming took 3 bases from V and 2 from J, leaving 17 bases between them. Looked up from germline, CDR1 is SNHLY and CDR2 is FYNNEI. The CDR3 has 16 residues. Sequences were obtained from peripheral blood. The sequence derives from a woman in her seventies with COVID-19, enrolled during active disease. This sequence joins TRBV2 and TRBJ2-7; tentative D call: TRBD2 (6 bases). CDR3 protein: CASSESGGAAPYEQYF. The CDR3 bases are TGTGCCAGCAGTGAGTCTGGAGGGGCAGCCCCCTACGAGCAGTACTTC.